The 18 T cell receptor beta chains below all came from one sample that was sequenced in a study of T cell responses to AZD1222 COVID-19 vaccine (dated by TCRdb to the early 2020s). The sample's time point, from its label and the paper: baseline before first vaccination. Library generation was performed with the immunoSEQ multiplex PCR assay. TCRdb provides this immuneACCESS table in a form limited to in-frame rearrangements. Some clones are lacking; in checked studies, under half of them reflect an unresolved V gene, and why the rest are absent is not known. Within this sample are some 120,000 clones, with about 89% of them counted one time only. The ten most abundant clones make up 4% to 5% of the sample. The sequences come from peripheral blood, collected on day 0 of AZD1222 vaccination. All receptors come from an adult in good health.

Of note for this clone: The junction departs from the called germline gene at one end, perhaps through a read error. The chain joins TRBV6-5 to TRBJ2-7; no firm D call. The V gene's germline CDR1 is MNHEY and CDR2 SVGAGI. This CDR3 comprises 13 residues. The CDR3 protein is CASSSGYAYEQYF. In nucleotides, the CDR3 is TGTGCCAGTAGTTCTGGTTATGCCTACGAGCAGTACTTC.

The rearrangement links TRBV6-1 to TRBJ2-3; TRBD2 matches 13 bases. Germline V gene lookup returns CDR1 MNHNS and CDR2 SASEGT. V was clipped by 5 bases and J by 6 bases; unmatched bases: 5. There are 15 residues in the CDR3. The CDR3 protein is CASSLTSGGADTQYF. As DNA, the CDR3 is TGTGCCAGCAGTTTAACTAGCGGGGGGGCGGATACGCAGTATTTT.

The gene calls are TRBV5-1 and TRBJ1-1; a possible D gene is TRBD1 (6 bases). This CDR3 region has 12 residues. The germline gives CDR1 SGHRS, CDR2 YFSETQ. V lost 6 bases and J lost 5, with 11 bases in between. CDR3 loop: CASTGGQTEAFF. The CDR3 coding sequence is TGCGCCAGCACGGGGGGGCAGACTGAAGCTTTCTTT.

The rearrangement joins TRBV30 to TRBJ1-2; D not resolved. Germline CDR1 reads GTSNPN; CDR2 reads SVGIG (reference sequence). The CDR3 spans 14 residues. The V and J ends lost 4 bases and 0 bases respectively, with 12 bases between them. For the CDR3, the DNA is TGTGCCTGGAAGGGCCCGGTTACTAACTATGGCTACACCTTC. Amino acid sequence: CAWKGPVTNYGYTF. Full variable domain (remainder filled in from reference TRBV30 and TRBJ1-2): SQTIHQWPATLVQPVGSPLSLECTVEGTSNPNLYWYRQAAGRGLQLLFYSVGIGQISSEVPQNLSASRPQDRQFILSSKKLLLSDSGFYLCAWKGPVTNYGYTFGSGTRLTVV.

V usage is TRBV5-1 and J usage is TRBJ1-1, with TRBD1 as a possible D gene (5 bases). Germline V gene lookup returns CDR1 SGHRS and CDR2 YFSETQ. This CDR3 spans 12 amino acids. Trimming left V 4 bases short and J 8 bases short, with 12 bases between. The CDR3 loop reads CASSLEGMEAFF. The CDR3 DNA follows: TGCGCCAGCAGCCTTGAGGGGATGGAAGCTTTCTTT.

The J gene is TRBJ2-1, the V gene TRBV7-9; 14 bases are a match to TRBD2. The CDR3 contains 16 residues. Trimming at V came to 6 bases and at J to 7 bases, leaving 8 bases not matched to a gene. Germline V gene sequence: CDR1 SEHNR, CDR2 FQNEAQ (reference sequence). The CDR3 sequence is CASRRLAGGRSNEQFF. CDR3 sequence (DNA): TGTGCCAGCAGGCGACTAGCGGGGGGGCGGTCTAATGAGCAGTTCTTC.

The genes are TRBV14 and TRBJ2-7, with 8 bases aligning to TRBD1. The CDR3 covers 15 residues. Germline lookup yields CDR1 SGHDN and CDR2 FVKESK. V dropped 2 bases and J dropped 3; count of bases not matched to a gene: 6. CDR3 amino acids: CASSQWAGGVYEQYF. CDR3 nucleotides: TGTGCCAGCAGCCAATGGGCAGGGGGCGTCTACGAGCAGTACTTC. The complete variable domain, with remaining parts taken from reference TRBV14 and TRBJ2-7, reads EAGVTQFPSHSVIEKGQTVTLRCDPISGHDNLYWYRRVMGKEIKFLLHFVKESKQDESGMPNNRFLAERTGGTYSTLKVQPAELEDSGVYFCASSQWAGGVYEQYFGPGTRLTVT.

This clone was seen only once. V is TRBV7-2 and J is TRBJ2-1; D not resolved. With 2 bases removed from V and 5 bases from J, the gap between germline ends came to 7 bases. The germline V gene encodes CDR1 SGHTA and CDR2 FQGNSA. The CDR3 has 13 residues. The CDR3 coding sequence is TGTGCCAGCAGCTTATGGGGAAACAATGAGCAGTTCTTC. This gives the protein CASSLWGNNEQFF.

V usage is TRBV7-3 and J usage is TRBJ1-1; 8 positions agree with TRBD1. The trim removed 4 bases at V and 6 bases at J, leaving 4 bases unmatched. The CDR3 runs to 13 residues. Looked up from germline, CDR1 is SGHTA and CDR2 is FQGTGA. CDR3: CASSSDRAPEAFF. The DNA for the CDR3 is TGTGCCAGCAGCTCGGACAGGGCTCCTGAAGCTTTCTTT.

CDR3 amino acids: CASSPSEGNYGYTF. The CDR3 DNA sequence: TGTGCCAGCAGCCCCTCGGAGGGGAACTATGGCTACACCTTC. The chain carries TRBV27 and TRBJ1-2, with a possible D match to TRBD1 (5 bases). V was trimmed by 6 bases and J by 2 bases, leaving 13 bases between them. The CDR3 length is 14 residues. Per germline, CDR1 MNHEY and CDR2 SMNVEV (reference sequence).

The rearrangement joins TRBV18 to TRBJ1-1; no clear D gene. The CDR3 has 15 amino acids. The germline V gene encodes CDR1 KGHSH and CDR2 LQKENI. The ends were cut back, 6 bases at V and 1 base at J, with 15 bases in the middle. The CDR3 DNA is TGTGCCAGCTCCCACAATATGGGCGGGAACACTGAAGCTTTCTTT. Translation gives CASSHNMGGNTEAFF. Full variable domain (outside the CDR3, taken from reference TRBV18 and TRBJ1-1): NAGVMQNPRHLVRRRGQEARLRCSPMKGHSHVYWYRQLPEEGLKFMVYLQKENIIDESGMPKERFSAEFPKEGPSILRIQQVVRGDSAAYFCASSHNMGGNTEAFFGQGTRLTVV.

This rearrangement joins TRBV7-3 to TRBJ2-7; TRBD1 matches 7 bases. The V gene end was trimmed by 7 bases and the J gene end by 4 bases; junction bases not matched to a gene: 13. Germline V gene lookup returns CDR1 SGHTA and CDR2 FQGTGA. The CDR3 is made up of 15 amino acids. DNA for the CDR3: TGTGCCAGCAACTTGACAGGGTTGTCAGTATACGAGCAGTACTTC. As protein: CASNLTGLSVYEQYF.

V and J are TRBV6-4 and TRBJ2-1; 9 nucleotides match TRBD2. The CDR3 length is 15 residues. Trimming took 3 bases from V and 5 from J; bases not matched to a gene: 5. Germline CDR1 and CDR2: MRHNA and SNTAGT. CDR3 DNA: TGTGCCAGCAGTGAAGGAAGCGGGGGGCACAATGAGCAGTTCTTC. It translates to CASSEGSGGHNEQFF.

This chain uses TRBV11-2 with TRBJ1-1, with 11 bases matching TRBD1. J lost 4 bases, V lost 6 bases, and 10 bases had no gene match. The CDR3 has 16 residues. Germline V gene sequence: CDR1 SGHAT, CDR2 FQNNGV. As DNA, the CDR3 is TGTGCCAGCAGGATATCCGGGACAGGGGGGAGCACTGAAGCTTTCTTT. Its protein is CASRISGTGGSTEAFF.

For the CDR3, the DNA is TGTGCCAGCAGCTTAGTCTTTGGGGGATCCTACAATGAGCAGTTCTTC. The encoded protein is CASSLVFGGSYNEQFF. J is TRBJ2-1 and V is TRBV7-3; D could derive from TRBD1 or TRBD2 (5 bases each). There are 16 residues in the CDR3. Trimming removed 2 bases from V and 1 base from J, with 12 bases in between. Germline CDR1 and CDR2: SGHTA and FQGTGA.

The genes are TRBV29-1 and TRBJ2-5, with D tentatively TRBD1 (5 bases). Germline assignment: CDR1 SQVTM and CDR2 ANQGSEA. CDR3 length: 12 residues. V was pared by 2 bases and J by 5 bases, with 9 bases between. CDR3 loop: CSVEQGGETQYF. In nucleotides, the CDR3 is TGCAGCGTTGAACAGGGCGGTGAGACCCAGTACTTC. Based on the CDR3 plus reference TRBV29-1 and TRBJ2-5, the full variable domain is SAVISQKPSRDICQRGTSLTIQCQVDSQVTMMFWYRQQPGQSLTLIATANQGSEATYESGFVIDKFPISRPNLTFSTLTVSNMSPEDSSIYLCSVEQGGETQYFGPGTRLLVL.

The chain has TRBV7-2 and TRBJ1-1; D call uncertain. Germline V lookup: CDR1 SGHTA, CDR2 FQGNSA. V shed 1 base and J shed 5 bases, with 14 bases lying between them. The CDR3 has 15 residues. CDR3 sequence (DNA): TGTGCCAGCAGCTTAGTCGCAAACCGGAGGACTGAAGCTTTCTTT. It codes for CASSLVANRRTEAFF.

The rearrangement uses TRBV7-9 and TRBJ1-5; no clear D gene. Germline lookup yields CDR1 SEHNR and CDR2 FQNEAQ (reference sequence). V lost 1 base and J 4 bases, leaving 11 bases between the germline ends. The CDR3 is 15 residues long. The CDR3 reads CASSLGAGANQPQHF. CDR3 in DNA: TGTGCCAGCAGCTTAGGGGCAGGCGCAAATCAGCCCCAGCATTTT. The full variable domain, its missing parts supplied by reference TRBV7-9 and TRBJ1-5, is DTGVSQNPRHKITKRGQNVTFRCDPISEHNRLYWYRQTLGQGPEFLTYFQNEAQLEKSRLLSDRFSAERPKGSFSTLEIQRTEQGDSAMYLCASSLGAGANQPQHFGDGTRLSIL.